This passage covers 11 T cell receptor beta chains from one sample sequenced in a study of read filtering for tumor transcriptome and immune sequencing. Molecular barcoded adaptors covering alpha/delta and beta/gamma chains were used on approximately 400 ng RNA. Via MiXCR, TCRdb re-called the reads, giving one row per CDR3 protein. The sample shows 90,000 or so distinct CDR3 sequences, 20% to 25% of them seen only once. The sequenced sample consisted of a population of CD138-negative cells sorted from bone marrow. The receptors derive from a donor aged 40 or older with multiple myeloma.

This chain connects TRBV19 to TRBJ1-1, with D unclear. With 3 bases removed from V and 8 bases from J, the gap between germline ends came to 13 bases. The CDR3 runs to 13 residues. Germline assignment: CDR1 LNHDA and CDR2 SQIVND (reference sequence). The CDR3: CASSIGGPPEAFF. In DNA, the CDR3 is TGTGCCAGTAGTATTGGAGGCCCCCCCGAAGCTTTCTTT.

In this sample, this clonotype turned up many times. The chain joins TRBV5-1 to TRBJ2-5; 8 positions agree with TRBD1. The CDR3 loop spans 16 amino acids. With 0 bases clipped from V and 4 bases from J, the junction kept 8 bases outside the gene matches. Germline V lookup: CDR1 SGHRS, CDR2 YFSETQ. As DNA, the CDR3 is TGCGCCAGCAGCTTGGCCTCTCTCAGGGGGCTAGAGACCCAGTACTTC. Its translation is CASSLASLRGLETQYF.

As for this clonotype: A much larger clone lies one base from this, so it may be a read error. This chain links TRBV7-6 with TRBJ2-3, with TRBD2 matching 9 bases. From germline, CDR1 is SGHVS and CDR2 FNYEAQ. CDR3 length equals 16 residues. The CDR3 DNA reads as TGTGCCGGCAGCTCGACCCTAGCGGGAACTGGAGATACGCAGTATTTT. It specifies CAGSSTLAGTGDTQYF.

This clonotype was picked up many times. The V and J genes are TRBV11-2 and TRBJ1-4, with a tentative D call TRBD1 (6 bases). There are 15 residues in the CDR3. Trimming took off 1 base at V and 7 bases at J, with 13 bases between the two ends. Per the germline V gene, CDR1 is SGHAT and CDR2 is FQNNGV. The CDR3 spells CASSLGGGSGEKLFF. The CDR3 bases are TGTGCCAGCAGCTTAGGGGGGGGCTCCGGTGAAAAACTGTTTTTT.

The genes are TRBV7-9 and TRBJ2-2, with 7 bases fitting TRBD2. The CDR3 has 16 amino acids. Losses at the gene ends were 1 base for V and 3 bases for J; bases not matched to a gene: 5. Germline V gene lookup returns CDR1 SEHNR and CDR2 FQNEAQ (reference sequence). CDR3 loop: CASSLVGGGYTGELFF. CDR3 nucleotides: TGTGCCAGCAGCTTAGTTGGCGGGGGATACACCGGGGAGCTGTTTTTT.

This clonotype came up many times. The chain carries TRBV30 and TRBJ2-3, with 7 nucleotides matching TRBD1. This CDR3 comprises 14 residues. The V gene's germline CDR1 is GTSNPN and CDR2 SVGIG (reference sequence). V trimming: 1 base; J trimming: 1 base; junction bases outside the gene matches: 2. The CDR3 is CAWSGQGGTDTQYF. The CDR3 DNA is TGTGCCTGGAGTGGGCAGGGGGGCACAGATACGCAGTATTTT.

This clonotype was counted at least ten times. The chain uses TRBV7-6 and TRBJ2-5, with TRBD1 matching over 9 bases. The V gene end was trimmed by 5 bases and the J gene end by 5 bases; junction bases not matched to a gene: 6. CDR1 is SGHVS, CDR2 FNYEAQ, per germline. This CDR3 comprises 14 residues. This chain's CDR3 is CASSKTGGSETQYF. CDR3 coding DNA: TGTGCCAGCAGCAAGACAGGGGGATCGGAGACCCAGTACTTC.

In DNA form, the CDR3 reads TGTGCCAGCAGCCCGAGGGACAGAACCATCGGTTACACCTTC. This translates into CASSPRDRTIGYTF. The chain combines TRBV9 with TRBJ1-2, with 7 nucleotides matching TRBD1. This CDR3 contains 14 residues. V lost 4 bases to trimming and J lost 11 bases; unmatched junction nucleotides: 14. The germline gives CDR1 SGDLS, CDR2 YYNGEE.

This clonotype was observed many times. The genes are TRBV28 and TRBJ2-7; D is unclear. Germline CDR1 is MDHEN and CDR2 is SYDVKM. The length of the CDR3 is 13 residues. Trimming removed 10 bases at V and 5 bases at J, with 18 bases between. CDR3 residues: CATVRSTLDEQYF. CDR3 in DNA: TGTGCCACGGTTAGAAGCACCCTCGACGAGCAGTACTTC. The whole variable domain, remainder taken from reference TRBV28 and TRBJ2-7, is DVKVTQSSRYLVKRTGEKVFLECVQDMDHENMFWYRQDPGLGLRLIYFSYDVKMKEKGDIPEGYSVSREKKERFSLILESASTNQTSMYLCATVRSTLDEQYFGPGTRLTVT.

As to this clonotype: This may come from a read error, since a much larger clone is one base off. The chain recombines TRBV3-1 with TRBJ2-7, with TRBD1 matching 8 bases. The CDR3 has 15 residues. The germline V gene encodes CDR1 LGHDT and CDR2 YNNKEL (reference sequence). J was trimmed by 8 bases and V by 2 bases; bases with no gene match: 11. The chain's CDR3 is CASSQLDRVRGKQYF. The CDR3 DNA follows: TGTGCCAGCAGCCAATTGGACAGGGTGAGGGGAAAGCAGTACTTC.

This chain joins TRBV6-5 and TRBJ1-5; TRBD1 agrees at 8 bases. With 5 bases clipped from V and 7 bases from J, the junction kept 10 bases outside the gene matches. Germline CDR1 is MNHEY and CDR2 is SVGAGI. The CDR3 loop spans 15 amino acids. The CDR3 DNA follows: TGTGCCAGCAGTCTCTCCGGGACAGGTTTGCAGCCCCAGCATTTT. It is translated as CASSLSGTGLQPQHF.